A single sample gave rise to the 5 T cell receptor beta chains below, sequenced in a study of cytomegalovirus exposure and HLA in healthy donors. Repertoires were generated with immunoSEQ multiplex PCR, while TCRdb's copy carries only in-frame clones and drops some. The data hold more than 45,000 clones, with 89% observed a single time. Sequenced: PBMCs. These receptors were taken from a woman in her late teens or twenties in good health and CMV-seronegative.

J is TRBJ1-2 and V is TRBV18, with TRBD1 matching 9 bases. The CDR3 covers 13 residues. Germline V gene lookup returns CDR1 KGHSH and CDR2 LQKENI. Trimming cost V 4 bases and J 7 bases; bases outside gene matches: 4. CDR3 residues: CASSRDRDFGYTF. As DNA, the CDR3 is TGTGCCAGCTCACGGGACAGGGATTTTGGCTACACCTTC.

The chain employs TRBV5-1 and TRBJ2-5; D remains ambiguous. V lost 7 bases, J lost 5 bases, and 9 bases lay in between. The CDR3 is made up of 11 amino acids. Germline assignment: CDR1 SGHRS and CDR2 YFSETQ. CDR3 coding DNA: TGCGCCAGCGGGCCCCTGGAGACCCAGTACTTC. The encoded protein is CASGPLETQYF.

V and J are TRBV5-1 and TRBJ2-7; D unresolved. The V and J ends lost 0 bases and 2 bases respectively, with 9 bases between them. The CDR3 totals 14 residues. Germline CDR1 SGHRS, CDR2 YFSETQ. In DNA, the CDR3 is TGCGCCAGCAGCTTGGTACCTAAGACCTACGAGCAGTACTTC. Translating it yields CASSLVPKTYEQYF.

The chain uses TRBV4-1 and TRBJ2-7; the D gene is possibly TRBD2 (5 bases). Trimming left V 0 bases short and J 6 bases short, with 21 bases between. This CDR3 comprises 17 residues. CDR1 and CDR2 (germline): MGHRA, YSYEKL. CDR3 loop: CASSQDHPFRSSSEQYF. The CDR3 nucleotides are TGCGCCAGCAGCCAAGATCATCCGTTTCGGTCTAGCAGCGAGCAGTACTTC.

The rearrangement joins TRBV28 to TRBJ1-1, with D possibly being TRBD1 (5 bases). The CDR3 extends over 14 amino acids. The germline V gene has CDR1 MDHEN and CDR2 SYDVKM. The germline V and J ends were trimmed by 8 bases and 3 bases, with 16 bases remaining between them. The chain's CDR3 is CASGDVRADTEAFF. The DNA of the CDR3 is TGTGCCAGCGGAGATGTCAGGGCGGACACTGAAGCTTTCTTT.